Below are 18 T cell receptor beta chains sequenced from a single sample in a study of blood T cells in healthy people across ages. With a J-beta primer mix and a sample-barcoded 5' primer, a second PCR ran 7 to 11 cycles. TCRdb reanalysed the 5' RACE reads using MiXCR and keeps one entry per CDR3 protein. The data hold 450,000 to 700,000 distinct CDR3 sequences, with 27% observed a single time. Material for sequencing was blood. Receptor source: a woman in her seventies in good health.

This clonotype was recorded a few times. The J gene is TRBJ1-1, the V gene TRBV29-1; perhaps TRBD1 as D (5 bases). Trimming removed 3 bases from V and 10 bases from J, with 12 bases in between. This CDR3 is 11 amino acids long. Per the germline V gene, CDR1 is SQVTM and CDR2 is ANQGSEA. CDR3 sequence: CSVDVQGAAFF. In DNA, the CDR3 is TGCAGCGTTGACGTTCAAGGGGCAGCTTTCTTT.

This CDR3 reads CASTGLAETNNEQFF. As DNA, the CDR3 is TGTGCCAGCACCGGACTAGCGGAGACAAACAATGAGCAGTTCTTC. This chain uses TRBV12-3 or TRBV12-4 with TRBJ2-1, with 10 bases aligning to TRBD2. With V trimmed by 7 bases and J by 5 bases, 8 bases remained unmatched. The CDR3 covers 15 residues.

The V and J genes are TRBV9 and TRBJ2-5, with 7 bases identical to TRBD2. CDR1 and CDR2 (germline): SGDLS, YYNGEE. Trimming at V came to 0 bases and at J to 7 bases, leaving 12 bases not matched to a gene. The CDR3 contains 16 residues. CDR3 amino acids: CASSVGEGTKRRTQYF. CDR3 nucleotides: TGTGCCAGCAGCGTAGGGGAGGGAACCAAGAGACGGACCCAGTACTTC.

The chain carries TRBV6-2 or TRBV6-3 and TRBJ2-1, with 9 bases fitting TRBD2. V shed 6 bases, J shed 4 bases, and the junction held 4 bases outside the gene matches. Germline V gives CDR1 MNHEY, CDR2 SVGEGT. The CDR3 spans 14 residues. This CDR3 reads CASRIAGEYNEQFF. CDR3 bases: TGTGCCAGCAGGATAGCGGGGGAATACAATGAGCAGTTCTTC.

Only a few counts were recorded for this clonotype. The genes are TRBV9 and TRBJ2-3, with D maybe TRBD2 (7 bases). CDR3 length: 16 residues. V shed 4 bases and J shed 2 bases, with 17 bases lying between them. Germline loops: CDR1 SGDLS, CDR2 YYNGEE. CDR3 sequence: CASSLVWGGTTDTQYF. For the CDR3, the DNA is TGTGCCAGCAGCCTAGTTTGGGGGGGCACCACAGATACGCAGTATTTT.

The chain has TRBV7-9 and TRBJ1-1; 7 nucleotides match TRBD1. In germline, CDR1 is SEHNR, CDR2 FQNEAQ (reference sequence). V dropped 8 bases and J dropped 2; count of bases not matched to a gene: 8. The CDR3 is made up of 14 amino acids. CDR3 in amino acids: CASSRDSQNTEAFF. CDR3 coding DNA: TGTGCCAGCTCGAGGGACAGCCAAAACACTGAAGCTTTCTTT.

This clonotype has at least ten counts. The rearrangement joins TRBV7-2 to TRBJ2-5; tentative D call: TRBD2 (6 bases). In germline, CDR1 is SGHTA, CDR2 FQGNSA. The V end was cut by 7 bases, the J end by 5 bases, with 20 bases between. This CDR3 is built from 15 residues. The CDR3 nucleotides read TGTGCCAGCACTGAGCCGGGACTCAAGAGGGAGACCCAGTACTTC. Protein: CASTEPGLKRETQYF.

J is TRBJ1-2 and V is TRBV9, with no clear D. Trimming pared 1 base from V and 3 bases from J, leaving 4 bases between. The CDR3 loop spans 12 amino acids. From germline, CDR1 is SGDLS and CDR2 YYNGEE. CDR3 DNA: TGTGCCAGCAGCGTACTTGACTATGGCTACACCTTC. Translating gives CASSVLDYGYTF. Full variable domain (remainder filled in from reference TRBV9 and TRBJ1-2): DSGVTQTPKHLITATGQRVTLRCSPRSGDLSVYWYQQSLDQGLQFLIQYYNGEERAKGNILERFSAQQFPDLHSELNLSSLELGDSALYFCASSVLDYGYTFGSGTRLTVV.

The V call is TRBV6-2 or TRBV6-3, the J call TRBJ2-5; D remains ambiguous. CDR3 length equals 13 residues. V lost 7 bases to trimming and J lost 4 bases, with 13 bases between them. Germline values: CDR1 MNHEY, CDR2 SVGEGT. CDR3 nucleotide sequence: TGTGCCAGCATCAATGATTACACAGAGACCCAGTACTTC. Encoded protein: CASINDYTETQYF.

The chain is built from TRBV5-1 and TRBJ1-6, with TRBD1 matching 9 bases. Germline CDR1 SGHRS, CDR2 YFSETQ. The CDR3 is 16 amino acids. Trimming cost V 4 bases and J 7 bases; bases outside gene matches: 9. CDR3 sequence (DNA): TGCGCCAGCAGCCCGACTTCGACAGGGGGAAATTCACCCCTCCACTTT. Translated: CASSPTSTGGNSPLHF.

The sample holds many counts of this clonotype. This chain connects TRBV12-3 or TRBV12-4 to TRBJ1-1, with a possible D match to TRBD1 (6 bases). The CDR3 runs 13 residues. V was shortened by 6 bases and J by 4 bases, with 12 bases between the two germline ends. The CDR3 sequence: CASRNQGFTEAFF. The CDR3 DNA reads as TGTGCCAGCAGGAATCAGGGGTTCACTGAAGCTTTCTTT.

This clonotype was detected only once. The rearrangement joins TRBV20-1 to TRBJ2-3; D is unresolved. This CDR3 contains 14 residues. Germline V CDR1 and CDR2: DFQATT, SNEGSKA (reference sequence). V was pared by 0 bases and J by 6 bases, with 13 bases between. CDR3 residues: CSAREGSLLDTQYF. CDR3 coding DNA: TGCAGTGCTAGAGAAGGTTCCCTCTTGGATACGCAGTATTTT.

The chain joins TRBV27 to TRBJ2-5; D perhaps matches TRBD2 (5 bases). Trimming pared 4 bases from V and 4 bases from J, leaving 10 bases between. The CDR3 is 13 amino acids. CDR1 and CDR2 (germline): MNHEY, SMNVEV (reference sequence). The DNA for the CDR3 is TGTGCCAGCAGTTCCTGGGCGGGAGAGACCCAGTACTTC. It yields the protein CASSSWAGETQYF.

This clonotype was counted many times. V and J are TRBV6-2 or TRBV6-3 and TRBJ1-1; D gene uncertain. The CDR3 length is 13 residues. V lost 5 bases, J lost 0 bases, and 7 bases lay in between. Germline V gene lookup returns CDR1 MNHEY and CDR2 SVGEGT. This CDR3 reads CASSATVNTEAFF. Here the CDR3 DNA reads TGTGCCAGCAGTGCAACGGTGAACACTGAAGCTTTCTTT.

This clonotype was observed a few times. This sequence joins TRBV7-7 and TRBJ1-4, with D maybe TRBD1 (5 bases). Trimming removed 8 bases from V and 0 bases from J, with 28 bases in between. The CDR3 length is 20 residues. Germline lookup yields CDR1 SSHAT and CDR2 FNYEAQ (reference sequence). The CDR3 sequence: CASAALERGETEATNEKLFF. CDR3 DNA sequence: TGTGCCAGCGCGGCACTGGAACGGGGGGAGACAGAGGCAACTAATGAAAAACTGTTTTTT.

The V and J genes are TRBV7-2 and TRBJ1-4; 7 bases are a match to TRBD1. Germline trimming cut 5 bases from V and 6 bases from J; bases unmatched to any gene: 9. Germline assignment: CDR1 SGHTA and CDR2 FQGNSA. The CDR3 spans 15 residues. As DNA, the CDR3 is TGTGCCAGCAGCCGCCAGACAGGGTCGGATGAAAAACTGTTTTTT. It encodes CASSRQTGSDEKLFF.

The V and J genes are TRBV20-1 and TRBJ2-3, with D uncertain. Between the trimmed V and J ends, which lost 0 bases and 6 bases, there was a span of 19 bases. The CDR3 has 16 amino acids. Per germline, CDR1 DFQATT and CDR2 SNEGSKA (reference sequence). This chain's CDR3 is CSARDPQTTGRDTQYF. The CDR3 DNA sequence: TGCAGTGCTAGAGATCCGCAGACCACCGGGCGGGATACGCAGTATTTT.

A word on this clonotype: One end of the junction fails to match germline, which may point to a read error. This chain links TRBV20-1 with TRBJ1-2; a possible D gene is TRBD1 (5 bases). Germline assignment: CDR1 DFQATT and CDR2 SNEGSKA (reference sequence). The CDR3 runs 15 residues. CDR3 loop: CSASPGERVSYDYTF. CDR3 sequence (DNA): TGCAGTGCTAGCCCGGGGGAACGAGTCAGCTATGACTACACCTTC.